These 8 T cell receptor beta chains were sequenced from one sample in a study of blood T cell repertoires in COVID-19. Clones were sequenced by immunoSEQ multiplex PCR, and TCRdb holds only the in-frame ones, with some missing. The table records 200,000 or so clones, approximately 90% of them present only once. The sequencing input was peripheral blood. The receptors stem from a young man with COVID-19, enrolled during active disease.

The V and J genes are TRBV18 and TRBJ1-1; D call uncertain. CDR3 length equals 12 residues. Germline-derived CDR1 and CDR2 are KGHSH and LQKENI. Trimming took off 4 bases at V and 1 base at J, with 4 bases between the two ends. The CDR3 sequence: CASSRGNTEAFF. The CDR3, as DNA: TGTGCCAGCTCACGAGGGAACACTGAAGCTTTCTTT.

The CDR3 spells CASRSFQQGPSGNTIYF. The DNA of the CDR3 is TGTGCAAGTCGCTCGTTTCAACAGGGCCCCTCTGGAAACACCATATATTTT. This rearrangement joins TRBV12-2 to TRBJ1-3; no check of the table's D call, TRBD1, against the DNA was made. TRBV12-2 is marked as a pseudogene. CDR3 length: 17 residues.

V and J are TRBV28 and TRBJ2-7, with 7 positions matching TRBD2. J gave up 2 bases and V 2 bases, and 6 bases lay outside the gene matches. The CDR3 has 15 residues. Germline lookup yields CDR1 MDHEN and CDR2 SYDVKM. The CDR3 bases are TGTGCCAGCAGTTTACCCAGCGGGGTTACCTACGAGCAGTACTTC. It translates to CASSLPSGVTYEQYF.

V is TRBV9 and J is TRBJ1-2; D possibly corresponds to TRBD1 (5 bases). Germline V gene data show CDR1 as SGDLS and CDR2 as YYNGEE. CDR3 length: 15 amino acids. Trimming removed 5 bases at V and 1 base at J, with 15 bases between. The DNA of the CDR3 is TGTGCCAGCAGACGTGGGCAGGGATTTAACTATGGCTACACCTTC. Translation: CASRRGQGFNYGYTF.

The chain uses TRBV7-3 and TRBJ1-5, with TRBD1 identical over 9 bases. Germline V lookup: CDR1 SGHTA, CDR2 FQGTGA. CDR3 size: 15 residues. V trimming: 5 bases; J trimming: 5 bases; junction bases outside the gene matches: 7. The CDR3, as DNA: TGTGCCAGCAGCACCGGGACAGGGATTGATCAGCCCCAGCATTTT. Amino acids: CASSTGTGIDQPQHF.

The chain couples TRBV7-2 to TRBJ2-7, with 7 bases identical to TRBD1. The germline gives CDR1 SGHTA, CDR2 FQGNSA. J was trimmed by 3 bases and V by 0 bases; bases with no gene match: 2. This CDR3 is built from 14 residues. Written as DNA, the CDR3 is TGTGCCAGCAGCTTAGCGGGACAGATCTACGAGCAGTACTTC. Its translation: CASSLAGQIYEQYF.

The chain couples TRBV30 to TRBJ1-3; maybe TRBD1 (5 bases). V was clipped by 5 bases and J by 4 bases, with 9 bases between them. The germline V gene has CDR1 GTSNPN and CDR2 SVGIG (reference sequence). CDR3 length equals 12 residues. This CDR3 is CAWQGSGNTIYF. In DNA, the CDR3 is TGTGCCTGGCAGGGATCCGGAAACACCATATATTTT.

V is TRBV19 and J is TRBJ1-3; D possibly corresponds to TRBD1 (6 bases). The CDR3 length is 15 residues. Germline V CDR1 and CDR2: LNHDA, SQIVND (reference sequence). The V and J ends lost 6 bases and 0 bases respectively, with 12 bases between them. CDR3 sequence: CASSQRQDSGNTIYF. CDR3 in DNA: TGTGCCAGTAGCCAGAGACAGGACTCTGGAAACACCATATATTTT. The variable domain in full, completed from reference TRBV19 and TRBJ1-3, reads DGGITQSPKYLFRKEGQNVTLSCEQNLNHDAMYWYRQDPGQGLRLIYYSQIVNDFQKGDIAEGYSVSREKKESFPLTVTSAQKNPTAFYLCASSQRQDSGNTIYFGEGSWLTVV.